This TCR beta chain appears in the sequencing data of a study of persistence of HIV-infected CD4 T cells. Study-level findings and limits: Compared with CD3/CD28-stimulated cells, CMV- and Gag-responding cells showed lower TCRbeta richness. Rare CMV-responding cells carrying HIV-1 proviruses were not analyzed separately for TCR.

About this clone itself: Its cognate antigen is unknown.

The immunoSEQ assay was version 4, run in survey mode. Sequencing used immunoSEQ multiplex PCR; TCRdb keeps in-frame clones, though not all of them. The sample has 50,000 to 65,000 clones; approximately 75% are singletons. An overlapping HIV-1 Gag peptide pool stimulated these cells at 0.95 to 1 ug/peptide/mL. CD40L-negative CD69-negative CD45RO-high memory CD4+ T cells were sorted as populations depleted of antigen-responding cells. Stimulated PBMCs had first been depleted of CD8+ T cells. The CDR3 loop spans 12 amino acids. CDR1 and CDR2 (germline): SGHNT, YYREEE (reference sequence). Between the trimmed V and J ends, which lost 3 bases and 5 bases, there was a span of 8 bases.

Sequenced material: CD4+ T cells sorted from PBMCs after approximately 18-hour stimulation, taken from a patient who received antiretroviral therapy. This sequence joins TRBV5-4 and TRBJ1-2; D not resolved. The TCR sequence derives from an adult man with HIV who was CMV-seropositive. For the CDR3, the DNA is TGTGCCAGCAGCTCTCCCCTTTATGGCTACACCTTC. Protein product: CASSSPLYGYTF.